This TCR beta chain emerged from a study of cytomegalovirus exposure and HLA in healthy donors. This clone has only a few counts. Its antigen remains unidentified. The PCR was carried out with 60 Vbeta primers and 13 Jbeta primers. TCRdb's table, derived via immunoSEQ multiplex PCR, lists solely in-frame clones and lacks some. This table holds roughly 100,000 clones, around 10% found once. Overall study findings and caveats: Researchers left out some V segments, among them TRBV6-2 and TRBV6-3, as indistinguishable. Reportedly, HLA-A and HLA-B alleles of most subjects were accurately predicted from TCR beta.

V lost 2 bases and J lost 3; bases outside the gene matches: 7. Germline values: CDR1 SGHNT, CDR2 YYREEE (reference sequence). This CDR3 spans 17 amino acids. The sequenced material came from PBMCs. The rearrangement links TRBV5-4 to TRBJ2-3; 12 bases map to TRBD2. The sequence was collected from a man in his forties or fifties in good health and CMV-seropositive. Here the CDR3 reads CASSFPRLAGGTDTQYF. As DNA, the CDR3 is TGTGCCAGCAGCTTCCCCAGGCTAGCGGGAGGGACAGATACGCAGTATTTT.